This T cell receptor (beta chain) was sequenced for a study of blood T cell repertoires in COVID-19. The wider study: The analysed material was cDNA or gDNA that came from T cells, B-cell-depleted T cells, or PBMCs.

The V segment lost 6 bases and the J segment 8 bases; nucleotides outside the gene matches: 8. The germline V gene has CDR1 SEHNR and CDR2 FQNEAQ (reference sequence). This CDR3 region has 13 residues. Authors' analysis steps: Estimation of nucleated cell counts relied on the amplification of reference gene primers. Clones were sequenced by immunoSEQ multiplex PCR, and TCRdb holds only the in-frame ones, with some missing. V, J and clone size were drawn from that table, and D and trimming were deduced from the DNA. The sample contains about 180,000 clones, around 79% of which appear only once. The source material was peripheral blood. This sequence originates from a woman in her 70s with acute or convalescent COVID-19. The V and J genes are TRBV7-9 and TRBJ1-2, with TRBD1 identical over 8 bases. This chain's CDR3 is CASSLDRVGGYTF. The CDR3 DNA is TGTGCCAGCAGTTTGGACAGGGTGGGCGGCTACACCTTC.